The 17 T cell receptor beta chains below all came from one sample that was sequenced in a study of beta chain features in type 1 diabetes (dated by TCRdb to between 2018 and 2020). Library creation used the immunoSEQ multiplex PCR assay. All of the isolated RNA was reverse transcribed with the High Capacity cDNA Reverse Transcription Kit, so expressed TCRB transcripts were sequenced. As stored in TCRdb, this immuneACCESS dataset retains in-frame rearrangements with V and J assigned. A fraction of the clones does not appear; measured against another copy, unresolved V genes explain less than half of the discrepancy, and the remainder lacks a known reason. Present in this sample are around 140,000 clones, 9% to 10% of which were seen just once. Of the sample, approximately 0.65% falls within the top ten clones. Sequenced sample: central memory CD4+ T cells from blood. These receptors came from a middle-aged woman in good health.

The gene calls are TRBV14 and TRBJ1-2; D is perhaps TRBD1 (6 bases). Germline-derived CDR1 and CDR2 are SGHDN and FVKESK. V lost 4 bases to trimming and J lost 8 bases, with 17 bases between them. CDR3 size: 14 residues. The CDR3 DNA sequence: TGTGCCAGCAGCCGGGACACAAGGACGTGGGGCTACACCTTC. As protein: CASSRDTRTWGYTF.

The rearrangement joins TRBV6-5 to TRBJ2-5, with 11 bases that match TRBD2. CDR1 is MNHEY, CDR2 SVGAGI, per germline. J gave up 3 bases and V 6 bases, and 3 bases lay outside the gene matches. The length of the CDR3 is 14 residues. The CDR3 sequence is CASRGTSGKETQYF. Written as DNA, the CDR3 is TGTGCCAGCAGGGGGACTAGCGGTAAAGAGACCCAGTACTTC.

This clone was counted between two and nine times. This chain uses TRBV27 with TRBJ2-4; the D gene is possibly TRBD2 (5 bases). V was shortened by 6 bases and J by 3 bases, with 18 bases between the two germline ends. The CDR3 length is 16 residues. Germline CDR1 is MNHEY and CDR2 is SMNVEV (reference sequence). This CDR3 reads CASRPRSEGVKNIQYF. The CDR3 DNA is TGTGCCAGCAGACCGCGTTCAGAGGGTGTCAAAAACATTCAGTACTTC.

This chain joins TRBV7-9 and TRBJ1-1; 10 bases align to TRBD1. The V gene end was trimmed by 1 base and the J gene end by 4 bases; junction bases not matched to a gene: 0. CDR1 and CDR2 (germline): SEHNR, FQNEAQ (reference sequence). The CDR3 spans 14 residues. CDR3: CASSLGDRGTEAFF. CDR3 DNA: TGTGCCAGCAGCTTAGGGGACAGGGGCACTGAAGCTTTCTTT.

A few counts support this clone. The chain employs TRBV9 and TRBJ2-1; TRBD2 matches 8 bases. The germline gives CDR1 SGDLS, CDR2 YYNGEE. The ends lost 0 bases at V and 9 bases at J; junction bases unmatched: 8. The CDR3 is made up of 15 amino acids. CDR3 residues: CASSVVTGGPGEQFF. As DNA, the CDR3 is TGTGCCAGCAGCGTAGTGACGGGGGGGCCCGGTGAGCAGTTCTTC.

The chain employs TRBV19 and TRBJ2-3, with 9 bases matching TRBD2. V was clipped by 5 bases and J by 2 bases; unmatched bases: 14. The CDR3 has 18 residues. Germline V gene data show CDR1 as LNHDA and CDR2 as SQIVND (reference sequence). CDR3 residues: CASSFLFGLATYTDTQYF. The CDR3 DNA is TGTGCCAGTAGTTTCCTCTTCGGACTAGCGACCTACACAGATACGCAGTATTTT.

This clone was observed at least ten times. In nucleotides, the CDR3 is TGTGCCAGCAGCCGGGGGTCCGACTACGAGCAGTACTTC. This codes for CASSRGSDYEQYF. This sequence joins TRBV7-9 and TRBJ2-7; TRBD2 is a possible D gene (6 bases). Germline V lookup: CDR1 SEHNR, CDR2 FQNEAQ (reference sequence). The germline V and J ends were trimmed by 5 bases and 3 bases, with 11 bases remaining between them. There are 13 residues in the CDR3.

This rearrangement joins TRBV18 to TRBJ1-5; D ambiguous. This CDR3 contains 14 residues. Trimming stripped 6 bases from V and 4 bases from J, with 13 bases between. Germline CDR1 reads KGHSH; CDR2 reads LQKENI. The CDR3 bases are TGTGCCAGCTCTTCGGGTCGTTGGAATCAGCCCCAGCATTTT. Protein sequence: CASSSGRWNQPQHF.

The J gene is TRBJ1-5, the V gene TRBV5-1, with D tentatively TRBD1 (6 bases). The CDR3 runs to 12 residues. Deletions cut 4 bases from V and 16 bases from J, with 18 bases between. Germline-derived CDR1 and CDR2 are SGHRS and YFSETQ. The CDR3 region is CASSRVADSHHF. CDR3 nucleotide sequence: TGCGCCAGCAGCCGGGTGGCGGACAGTCACCATTTT.

This clone appeared a few times. This chain links TRBV18 with TRBJ2-1, with D uncertain. V shed 4 bases and J shed 5 bases, with 9 bases lying between them. Germline V gene data show CDR1 as KGHSH and CDR2 as LQKENI. The CDR3 is 13 residues long. The CDR3 sequence: CASSRWQDNEQFF. As DNA, the CDR3 is TGTGCCAGCTCACGATGGCAGGACAATGAGCAGTTCTTC.

At least ten counts were recorded for this clone. The chain employs TRBV14 and TRBJ2-7; TRBD2 might be the D (6 bases). The germline V gene has CDR1 SGHDN and CDR2 FVKESK. The CDR3 runs to 14 residues. The V end lost 5 bases, the J end lost 3 bases, and 14 bases lay between the germline ends. CDR3: CASSSRGNHYEQYF. CDR3 bases: TGTGCCAGCAGCTCCCGGGGGAACCACTACGAGCAGTACTTC.

The V call is TRBV6-5, the J call TRBJ2-7, with TRBD1 identical over 9 bases. The CDR3 has 14 amino acids. From germline, CDR1 is MNHEY and CDR2 SVGAGI. J was trimmed by 3 bases and V by 5 bases; bases with no gene match: 5. The CDR3 region has the DNA TGTGCCAGCAGTGACGGGACAGGGTTCTACGAGCAGTACTTC. Its translation is CASSDGTGFYEQYF.

This clone was seen only a few times. V usage is TRBV9 and J usage is TRBJ2-7; 10 nucleotides line up with TRBD2. V shed 3 bases, J shed 5 bases, and the junction held 8 bases outside the gene matches. Germline V gives CDR1 SGDLS, CDR2 YYNGEE. This CDR3 is 15 amino acids long. CDR3 in DNA: TGTGCCAGCAGCGAAGCAGCGGGGGGGATCAACGAGCAGTACTTC. Residues: CASSEAAGGINEQYF.

The chain links TRBV9 to TRBJ2-5; TRBD2 aligns across 7 bases. V shed 2 bases and J 5 bases; nucleotides not matched to a gene: 9. This CDR3 comprises 15 residues. Germline CDR1 and CDR2: SGDLS and YYNGEE. As DNA, the CDR3 is TGTGCCAGCAGCGTGTCACTAGGGGAGGGTGAGACCCAGTACTTC. Translating gives CASSVSLGEGETQYF.

This clone occurred a few times. The chain recombines TRBV2 with TRBJ2-3, with D hard to call. CDR3 size: 14 residues. The germline V and J ends were trimmed by 10 bases and 2 bases, with 16 bases remaining between them. Germline V gives CDR1 SNHLY, CDR2 FYNNEI. In DNA, the CDR3 is TGTGCCACACGACCTCGGGTAAACACAGATACGCAGTATTTT. Its protein product is CATRPRVNTDTQYF.

This clone has a handful of counts. The chain uses TRBV19 and TRBJ1-1; possibly TRBD1 for D (6 bases). The CDR3 is 14 residues long. V lost 7 bases and J 5 bases, leaving 17 bases between the germline ends. Per germline, CDR1 LNHDA and CDR2 SQIVND (reference sequence). The CDR3, as DNA: TGTGCCAGTAAAGCACAGGGTCTAAGAACTGAAGCTTTCTTT. Translating gives CASKAQGLRTEAFF.

This clone was counted between two and nine times. This chain connects TRBV28 to TRBJ1-4; TRBD1 agrees at 8 bases. The germline V gene has CDR1 MDHEN and CDR2 SYDVKM. V gave up 4 bases and J gave up 6 bases; unmatched junction bases: 16. The CDR3 totals 18 residues. The CDR3 sequence is CASSYSRGLGSLYEKLFF. CDR3 nucleotide sequence: TGTGCCAGCAGTTACTCCAGGGGGCTTGGTTCTCTATATGAAAAACTGTTTTTT.